The 9 T cell receptor beta chains below were found in one sample sequenced in a study of shared T cell receptors in the human thymus. Here immunoSEQ multiplex PCR was the method, and the copy in TCRdb shows in-frame clones only, minus some. Here the sample spans about 660,000 clones, roughly 90% being singletons. Another study also made use of these data, one on human thymus T cells.

The sample comprised thymocytes. The receptors were sampled from a boy under two years old with a congenital heart defect.

This chain uses TRBV28 with TRBJ2-7, with TRBD2 matching over 12 bases. Germline V gives CDR1 MDHEN, CDR2 SYDVKM. CDR3 length: 16 amino acids. V lost 3 bases, J lost 0 bases, and 3 bases stayed unmatched. CDR3 sequence (DNA): TGTGCCAGCAGTTTTCTAGCGGGAGGGATCTCCTACGAGCAGTACTTC. Protein product: CASSFLAGGISYEQYF.

The CDR3: CASGTWRESGYQETQYF. The CDR3 DNA reads as TGTGCCAGCGGGACTTGGCGGGAGTCGGGGTACCAAGAGACCCAGTACTTC. V and J are TRBV7-2 and TRBJ2-5; 7 nucleotides agree with TRBD2. The germline CDR1 and CDR2 sequences are SGHTA and FQGNSA. J was trimmed by 0 bases and V by 8 bases; bases with no gene match: 15. The CDR3 is made up of 17 amino acids.

This rearrangement joins TRBV12-5 to TRBJ2-3; 8 nucleotides line up with TRBD1. The V segment lost 5 bases and the J segment 4 bases; nucleotides outside the gene matches: 11. Germline CDR1 reads LGHNT; CDR2 reads FRNRAP. The CDR3 covers 16 residues. CDR3 bases: TGTGCTAGTGGTGTAGGGACAGGAGAATTTGCAGATACGCAGTATTTT. This encodes CASGVGTGEFADTQYF.

The V and J genes are TRBV10-3 and TRBJ2-1; D might be TRBD2 (5 bases). Germline assignment: CDR1 ENHRY and CDR2 SYGVKD. With 6 bases removed from V and 1 base from J, the gap between germline ends came to 25 bases. The CDR3 contains 19 residues. CDR3 coding DNA: TGTGCCATCAGCAAGAAGAGGAAAGCGAATGGGGAGTCCTACAATGAGCAGTTCTTC. Its translation is CAISKKRKANGESYNEQFF.

The chain recombines TRBV9 with TRBJ2-1; 10 positions agree with TRBD2. CDR1 and CDR2 (germline): SGDLS, YYNGEE. V shed 9 bases and J 9 bases; nucleotides not matched to a gene: 18. The CDR3 has 16 residues. The CDR3 loop is CATRSVSSGGGGEQFF. The CDR3 DNA follows: TGTGCCACCCGTTCGGTGTCGAGCGGGGGGGGTGGTGAGCAGTTCTTC.

The genes are TRBV27 and TRBJ2-7; perhaps TRBD2 as D (5 bases). The CDR3 is made up of 14 amino acids. V was cut by 5 bases and J by 2 bases, with 13 bases left in between. The germline CDR1 and CDR2 sequences are MNHEY and SMNVEV (reference sequence). Here the CDR3 reads CASSRFGSAYEQYF. The CDR3 bases are TGTGCCAGCAGTAGGTTTGGGAGCGCCTACGAGCAGTACTTC.

The chain couples TRBV27 to TRBJ2-2; D possibly corresponds to TRBD2 (6 bases). The CDR3 has 16 residues. Germline assignment: CDR1 MNHEY and CDR2 SMNVEV (reference sequence). Trimming shortened V by 1 base and J by 6 bases, and 15 bases separated the two germline ends. The DNA of the CDR3 is TGTGCCAGCAGTTTATTCCGGGGGAGTGGCCCCGGGGAGCTGTTTTTT. Amino acid sequence: CASSLFRGSGPGELFF.

The chain uses TRBV5-1 and TRBJ1-1; TRBD1 is a possible D gene (5 bases). The CDR3 runs to 15 residues. Per germline, CDR1 SGHRS and CDR2 YFSETQ. The V gene lost 2 bases and the J gene lost 1 base, with 12 bases spanning the gap. The CDR3 here is CASSLERGTNTEAFF. CDR3 coding DNA: TGCGCCAGCAGCTTAGAACGGGGGACGAACACTGAAGCTTTCTTT.

In nucleotides, the CDR3 is TGCGCCAGCAGCCTCCATGAGACAGGTTCAACCGGGGAGCTGTTTTTT. Amino acid sequence: CASSLHETGSTGELFF. The J gene is TRBJ2-2, the V gene TRBV4-3; a weak D match, TRBD1 (6 bases). CDR3 length: 16 residues. Germline V gene sequence: CDR1 LGHNA, CDR2 YSLEER. Deletions cut 4 bases from V and 5 bases from J, with 17 bases between.